The 6 T cell receptor beta chains below come from one sample, sequenced in a study of OX40 agonist ivuxolimab in advanced cancers. This table comes from immunoSEQ multiplex PCR, and its TCRdb copy is limited to in-frame clones, with some not included. The data contain tens of thousands of clones, approximately 81% of them singletons. The input for sequencing was CD4+ or CD8+ T cells sorted from blood, taken in a trial of the OX40 agonist ivuxolimab. These receptors all come from an adult with an advanced solid tumor such as melanoma, head and neck, liver or kidney cancer.

In its sample, this clone was seen once. V gene TRBV29-1 combines with J gene TRBJ1-1, with D tentatively TRBD1 (6 bases). The V gene lost 1 base and the J gene lost 6 bases, with 12 bases spanning the gap. The CDR3 sequence is 13 residues long. Germline-derived CDR1 and CDR2 are SQVTM and ANQGSEA. The CDR3 spells CSVEGKGGAEAFF. CDR3 DNA: TGCAGCGTTGAAGGAAAAGGGGGGGCTGAAGCTTTCTTT.

The J gene is TRBJ2-7, the V gene TRBV11-3, with no clear D. CDR3 length equals 12 residues. The germline V gene encodes CDR1 SGHNT and CDR2 YENEEA. V shed 5 bases and J shed 7 bases, with 12 bases lying between them. CDR3 nucleotide sequence: TGTGCCAGCAGCCCTGGATCCCGGGAGCAGTACTTC. It codes for CASSPGSREQYF.

This clone occurred a few times. V gene TRBV19 combines with J gene TRBJ1-1, with a tentative D call TRBD1 (5 bases). Trimming cost V 4 bases and J 1 base, with 13 bases left between them. Germline lookup yields CDR1 LNHDA and CDR2 SQIVND (reference sequence). The CDR3 consists of 15 residues. The CDR3: CASSTSGRRNTEAFF. CDR3 sequence (DNA): TGTGCCAGTAGTACCTCGGGACGGAGGAACACTGAAGCTTTCTTT.

The chain carries TRBV5-1 and TRBJ2-1; 10 bases fit TRBD2. CDR1 SGHRS and CDR2 YFSETQ come from the germline V gene. With V trimmed by 4 bases and J by 4 bases, 8 bases remained unmatched. The CDR3 has 16 amino acids. The CDR3 spells CASSLTSGLAYNEQFF. The CDR3 DNA reads as TGCGCCAGCAGCCTGACCTCGGGACTAGCGTACAATGAGCAGTTCTTC.

This clone appeared a single time. V gene TRBV28 combines with J gene TRBJ1-1, with D possibly matching TRBD1 (6 bases). This CDR3 region has 13 residues. The germline CDR1 and CDR2 sequences are MDHEN and SYDVKM. Deletions cut 8 bases from V and 3 bases from J, with 13 bases between. The CDR3, as DNA: TGTGCCAGCCTTGAGGGGGGGTACACTGAAGCTTTCTTT. Protein: CASLEGGYTEAFF.

The sample holds one count of this clone. The chain uses TRBV11-2 and TRBJ2-5, with 7 bases that match TRBD2. Germline loops: CDR1 SGHAT, CDR2 FQNNGV. The ends lost 0 bases at V and 2 bases at J; junction bases unmatched: 3. CDR3 length: 15 residues. The CDR3 region has the DNA TGTGCCAGCAGCTTAGATGGAGCGGGACAAGAGACCCAGTACTTC. It translates to CASSLDGAGQETQYF.